Below, 8 T cell receptor beta chains from the same sample are listed, as sequenced in a study of blood T cell repertoires in COVID-19. Sequenced by immunoSEQ multiplex PCR; TCRdb stores in-frame clones only, minus some. Here the sample spans approximately 430,000 clones, roughly 89% being singletons. The specimen was peripheral blood. Receptors were obtained from a woman aged 30 to 39 with active or convalescent COVID-19.

This sequence joins TRBV11-2 and TRBJ1-1; 7 bases align to TRBD1. Germline CDR1 SGHAT, CDR2 FQNNGV. The V and J ends lost 2 bases and 2 bases, in that order; junction bases with no gene match: 5. This CDR3 has 15 amino acids. The CDR3 here is CASSLTGAKNTEAFF. Written as DNA, the CDR3 is TGTGCCAGCAGCTTAACAGGGGCCAAAAACACTGAAGCTTTCTTT.

The chain joins TRBV19 to TRBJ1-3; the D gene is possibly TRBD1 (5 bases). Germline CDR1 is LNHDA and CDR2 is SQIVND (reference sequence). Trimming pared 7 bases from V and 4 bases from J, leaving 11 bases between. The CDR3 is made up of 13 amino acids. CDR3 sequence: CASKWGDGNTIYF. The CDR3 DNA is TGTGCCAGTAAATGGGGGGACGGAAACACCATATATTTT.

In its sample, this clone was seen once. The chain joins TRBV6-1 to TRBJ1-5; D ambiguous. Trimming cost V 3 bases and J 7 bases, with 13 bases left between them. Germline V gene data show CDR1 as MNHNS and CDR2 as SASEGT. There are 14 residues in the CDR3. The DNA of the CDR3 is TGTGCCAGCAGTGAGGAAGGTAGGAGGCAGCCCCAGCATTTT. It translates to CASSEEGRRQPQHF.

V and J are TRBV3-1 (or the pseudogene TRBV3-2) and TRBJ2-3, with TRBD1 matching 9 bases. This CDR3 region has 15 residues. CDR1 is LGHDT, CDR2 YNNKEL, per germline (reference sequence). The junction had 2 bases not matched to a gene; V was cut back by 1 base and J by 3 bases. The CDR3 loop is CASSQGGTGTDTQYF. CDR3 coding DNA: TGTGCCAGCAGCCAAGGTGGGACAGGGACAGATACGCAGTATTTT.

V gene TRBV6-5 combines with J gene TRBJ1-3; D gene unclear. Germline loops: CDR1 MNHEY, CDR2 SVGAGI. Trimming removed 7 bases from V and 0 bases from J, with 13 bases in between. There are 15 residues in the CDR3. The CDR3 reads CASTRYEGSGNTIYF. The CDR3 nucleotides read TGTGCCAGCACAAGGTACGAGGGCTCTGGAAACACCATATATTTT.

The V call is TRBV6-5, the J call TRBJ2-7; 8 bases line up with TRBD1. The V gene's germline CDR1 is MNHEY and CDR2 SVGAGI. The CDR3 totals 13 residues. V gave up 5 bases and J gave up 6 bases; unmatched junction bases: 6. The CDR3 DNA reads as TGTGCCAGCAGTACATGGACAGGGTTCGAGCAGTACTTC. Its protein is CASSTWTGFEQYF.

With respect to this clone: Other DNA sequences in the same sample also yield this CDR3. The chain carries TRBV6-5 and TRBJ1-1; D remains ambiguous. This CDR3 has 13 amino acids. V was clipped by 3 bases and J by 0 bases, with 5 bases between them. Per the germline V gene, CDR1 is MNHEY and CDR2 is SVGAGI. CDR3 sequence: CASSYSMNTEAFF. The CDR3 DNA reads as TGTGCCAGCAGTTATTCCATGAACACTGAAGCTTTCTTT.

V gene TRBV7-8 combines with J gene TRBJ1-1; 7 bases fit TRBD1. Germline CDR1 is SGHVS and CDR2 is FQNEAQ. Trimming cost V 6 bases and J 1 base; bases outside gene matches: 17. The length of the CDR3 is 18 residues. The CDR3, as DNA: TGTGCCAGCAGTAGCAGACAGGGCGTCGGAGGAAGGAACACTGAAGCTTTCTTT. It codes for CASSSRQGVGGRNTEAFF.